This T cell receptor beta chain was documented in a study of blood T cell repertoires in COVID-19. Study at large: From the United States, Italy and Spain came samples of acute and convalescent COVID-19. T cells, B-cell-depleted T cells, or PBMCs provided the cDNA or gDNA that served as material.

In the authors' workflow: Quantification of nucleated cells was approximated via reference gene primer amplification. The table came from immunoSEQ multiplex PCR; TCRdb's copy has only in-frame clones and leaves some out. V and J calls and clone size are as listed in that table; D and trimming were resolved from the DNA. The sample lists some 150,000 clones, roughly 80% occurring once. The CDR3 runs 15 residues. Trimming at V came to 4 bases and at J to 5 bases, leaving 6 bases not matched to a gene. Germline V lookup: CDR1 LGHDT, CDR2 YNNKEL (reference sequence). The genes are TRBV3-1 (or the pseudogene TRBV3-2) and TRBJ2-1; 9 nucleotides agree with TRBD1. The sequenced sample was peripheral blood. The TCR originated in a human donor in a cohort sampled during active COVID-19. The CDR3 is CASSLGQGTHNEQFF. The CDR3 bases are TGTGCCAGCAGCCTCGGACAGGGGACACACAATGAGCAGTTCTTC.